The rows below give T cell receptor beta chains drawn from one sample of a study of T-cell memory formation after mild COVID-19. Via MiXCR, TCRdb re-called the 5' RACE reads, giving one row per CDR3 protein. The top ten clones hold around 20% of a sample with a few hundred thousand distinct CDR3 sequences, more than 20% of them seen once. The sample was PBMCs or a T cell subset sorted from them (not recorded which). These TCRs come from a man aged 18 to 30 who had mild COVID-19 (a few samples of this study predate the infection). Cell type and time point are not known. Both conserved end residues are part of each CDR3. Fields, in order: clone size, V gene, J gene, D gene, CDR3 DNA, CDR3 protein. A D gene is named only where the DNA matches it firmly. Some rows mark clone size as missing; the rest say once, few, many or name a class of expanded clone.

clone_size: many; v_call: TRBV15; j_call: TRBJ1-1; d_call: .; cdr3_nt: TGTGCCACCAGCAGAGATAAATCTGAACCGAACACTGAAGCTTTCTTT; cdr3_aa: CATSRDKSEPNTEAFF
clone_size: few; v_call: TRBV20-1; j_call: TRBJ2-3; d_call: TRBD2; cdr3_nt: TGCAGTGCTAGAAGCGGGGGATTCACAGATACGCAGTATTTT; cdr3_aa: CSARSGGFTDTQYF
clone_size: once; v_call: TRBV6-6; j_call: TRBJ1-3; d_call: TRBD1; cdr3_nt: TGTGCCAGCAGTTACACGGGACAGGAGGCTACAAACACCATATATTTT; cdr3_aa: CASSYTGQEATNTIYF
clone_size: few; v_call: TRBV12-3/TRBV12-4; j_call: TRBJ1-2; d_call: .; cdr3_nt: TGTGCCAGCAGTCCCGTCTCTAGCTATGGCTACACCTTC; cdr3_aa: CASSPVSSYGYTF
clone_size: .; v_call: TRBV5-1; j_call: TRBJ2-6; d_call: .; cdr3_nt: TGCGCCAGCAGCTGGCGGACAACGACCTCTGGGGCCAACGTCCTGACTTTC; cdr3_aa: CASSWRTTTSGANVLTF
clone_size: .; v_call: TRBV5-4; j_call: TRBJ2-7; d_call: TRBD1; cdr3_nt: TGTGCCAGCAGCTCGGAACAGGGGTTTAAGGCCTACGAGCAGTACTTC; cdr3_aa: CASSSEQGFKAYEQYF
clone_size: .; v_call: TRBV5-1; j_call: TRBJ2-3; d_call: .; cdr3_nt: TGCGCCAGCAGCGGGGGATGGCGGGCCTACACAGATACGCAGTATTTT; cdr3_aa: CASSGGWRAYTDTQYF
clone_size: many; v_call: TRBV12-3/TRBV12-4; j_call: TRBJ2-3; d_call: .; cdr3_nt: TGTGCCAGCAGTTTGGGGCCGGACCAAGTCAAGTATACGCAGTATTTT; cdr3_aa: CASSLGPDQVKYTQYF
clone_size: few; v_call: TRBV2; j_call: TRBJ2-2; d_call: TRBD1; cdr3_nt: TGTGCCAGCGTAACAGGGGCACTGAACACCGGGGAGCTGTTTTTT; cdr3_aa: CASVTGALNTGELFF
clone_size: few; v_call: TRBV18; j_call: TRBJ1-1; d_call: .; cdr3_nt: TGTGCCAGCTCACCACGACAGGACACTGAAGCTTTCTTT; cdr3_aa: CASSPRQDTEAFF
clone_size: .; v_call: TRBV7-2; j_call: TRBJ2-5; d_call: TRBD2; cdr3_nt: TGTGCCAGCAGCCCGGAATGGGCGGGGGGTCAAGAGACCCAGTACTTC; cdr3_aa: CASSPEWAGGQETQYF
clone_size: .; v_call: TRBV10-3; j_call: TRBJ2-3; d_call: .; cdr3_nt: TGTGCCATCAGTGTACCTGGGACCCTCCGGTACACAGATACGCAGTATTTT; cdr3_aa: CAISVPGTLRYTDTQYF
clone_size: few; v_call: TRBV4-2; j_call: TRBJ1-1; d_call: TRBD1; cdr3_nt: TGTGCCAGCAGCCGACTGGGACAGTTTAGAGAAGCTTTCTTT; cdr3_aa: CASSRLGQFREAFF
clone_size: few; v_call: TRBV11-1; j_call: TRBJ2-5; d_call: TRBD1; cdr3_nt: TGTGCCAGCAGCCCCCGGGACAGCTCTCAGCCCCAAGAGACCCAGTACTTC; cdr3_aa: CASSPRDSSQPQETQYF
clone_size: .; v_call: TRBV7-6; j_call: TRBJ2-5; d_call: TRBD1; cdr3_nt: TGTGCCAGCAGCCCGGAGACAGGGGTGGAGACCCAGTACTTC; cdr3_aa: CASSPETGVETQYF
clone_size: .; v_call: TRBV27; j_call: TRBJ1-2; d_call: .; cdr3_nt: TGTGCCAGCAGCCGGTTTTTTGAGCCCCCCTATGGCTACACCTTC; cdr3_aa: CASSRFFEPPYGYTF
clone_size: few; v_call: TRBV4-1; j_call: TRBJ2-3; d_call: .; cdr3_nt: TGCGCCAGCAGCCAAGAATCCGTCCCTAGCACAGATACGCAGTATTTT; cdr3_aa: CASSQESVPSTDTQYF
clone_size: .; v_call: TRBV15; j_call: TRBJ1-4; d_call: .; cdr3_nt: TGTGCCACCAGCAGAGAGTCAGCAGGGAATGAAGAACTGTTTTTT; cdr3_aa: CATSRESAGNEELFF
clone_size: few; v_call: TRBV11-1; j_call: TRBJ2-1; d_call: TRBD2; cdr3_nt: TGTGCCAGCAGCCCCATAGCGGGGGGGCCCCATGAGCAGTTCTTC; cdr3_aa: CASSPIAGGPHEQFF
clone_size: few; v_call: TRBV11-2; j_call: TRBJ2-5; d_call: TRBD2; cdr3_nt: TGTGCCAGCAGCTTACGCCTAGCGGGGGGGCGAGAGACCCAGTACTTC; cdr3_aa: CASSLRLAGGRETQYF
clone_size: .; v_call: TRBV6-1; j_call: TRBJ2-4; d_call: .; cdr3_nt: TGTGCCAGCAGTGAAGCGCCCGGGGCCAAAAACATTCAGTACTTC; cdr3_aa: CASSEAPGAKNIQYF
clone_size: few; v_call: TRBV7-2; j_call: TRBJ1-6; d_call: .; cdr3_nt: TGTGCCAGCGGGGGCTCAGGAAGGTATTCTTCACCCCTCCACTTT; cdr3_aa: CASGGSGRYSSPLHF
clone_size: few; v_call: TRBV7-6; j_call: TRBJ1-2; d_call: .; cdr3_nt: TGTGCCAGCAGCTTCTTCCCACAGCACTATGGCTACACCTTC; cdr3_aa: CASSFFPQHYGYTF
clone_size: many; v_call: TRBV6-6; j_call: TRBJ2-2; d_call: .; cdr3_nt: TGTGCCAGCAGTTCCCACATCACCGGGGAGCTGTTTTTT; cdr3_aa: CASSSHITGELFF
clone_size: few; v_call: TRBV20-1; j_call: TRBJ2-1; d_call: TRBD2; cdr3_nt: TGCAGTGCAGCCCGGGGTGACAGCGGGGGGCACAATGAGCAGTTCTTC; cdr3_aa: CSAARGDSGGHNEQFF
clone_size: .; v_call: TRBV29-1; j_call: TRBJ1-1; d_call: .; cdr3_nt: TGCAGCGTTGAAGGGCAGGGCAACACTGAAGCTTTCTTT; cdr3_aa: CSVEGQGNTEAFF
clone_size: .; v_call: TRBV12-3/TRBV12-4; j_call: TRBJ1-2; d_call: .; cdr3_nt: TGTGCCAGCAGTTTTACGTCTTATGGCTACACCTTC; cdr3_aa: CASSFTSYGYTF
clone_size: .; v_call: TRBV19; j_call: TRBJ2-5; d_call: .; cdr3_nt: TGTGCCAGTAGTAGCTGGGCGTTGAAAGAGACCCAGTACTTC; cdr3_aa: CASSSWALKETQYF
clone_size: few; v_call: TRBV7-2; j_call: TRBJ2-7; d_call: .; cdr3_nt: TGTGCCAGCAGCTCACAGGGAGGATCCTACGAGCAGTACTTC; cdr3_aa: CASSSQGGSYEQYF